The present T cell receptor beta chain was sequenced within a study of T cell changes during pregnancy in multiple sclerosis. With 3 bases clipped from V and 3 bases from J, the junction kept 2 bases outside the gene matches. CDR1 is SGDLS and CDR2 is YYNGEE in the germline V gene. The CDR3 is 14 amino acids. Repertoires were generated with immunoSEQ multiplex PCR, while TCRdb's copy carries only in-frame clones and drops some. The table has around 34,000 clones, 90% seen once. The chain employs TRBV9 and TRBJ1-2; 10 nucleotides align to TRBD1. The clonotype was recovered from a female donor with multiple sclerosis, enrolled in a pregnancy study. Sequenced here: CD8+ T cells from peripheral blood mononuclear cells, sampled in the first trimester of pregnancy. CDR3 sequence reads: CASSAGTGDYGYTF. CDR3 nucleotides: TGTGCCAGCAGCGCCGGGACAGGGGACTATGGCTACACCTTC.